This is a list of T cell receptor beta chains from one sample in a study of blood T cell repertoires in COVID-19. The assay was immunoSEQ multiplex PCR, and TCRdb's table has in-frame clones only and misses some. The repertoire holds fewer than 60,000 clones, 70% to 85% seen once, with around 10% in the top ten. The sample taken for sequencing was peripheral blood. The receptors shown here come from an elderly man with COVID-19, enrolled during active disease. Both conserved end residues are part of each CDR3. Each record gives: D gene, V gene, J gene, clone size, CDR3 DNA, CDR3 protein. D genes are given only for firm matches. Clone sizes are given selectively: once, few, many, or a class where the clone is expanded.

-,TRBV11-2,TRBJ2-5,once,TGTGCCAGCAGCCTCGGACAGAATGGAGAGACCCAGTACTTC,CASSLGQNGETQYF
TRBD1,TRBV5-1,TRBJ2-3,-,TGCGCCAGCAGCTTGAAAGGGGGACAGGCCACAGATACGCAGTATTTT,CASSLKGGQATDTQYF
-,TRBV9,TRBJ1-3,-,TGTGCCAGCAGCGGAGGCTTTGGAAACACCATATATTTT,CASSGGFGNTIYF
TRBD2,TRBV4-3,TRBJ2-1,-,TGCGCCAGCAGCCAAGATGGGGTAGCGGGAGGGTCCGCCCCAAGCAATGAGCAGTTCTTC,CASSQDGVAGGSAPSNEQFF
TRBD1,TRBV2,TRBJ2-5,-,TGTGCCAGCAGTGGGGAGACAGGGTCGTGGGAGACCCAGTACTTC,CASSGETGSWETQYF
-,TRBV15,TRBJ1-5,-,TGTGCCACCAGCAGCGAACAGGGCCCGGGGCAGCCCCAGCATTTT,CATSSEQGPGQPQHF
TRBD1,TRBV18,TRBJ2-3,-,TGTGCCAGCTCACCAGACAGGGTGGCAGATACGCAGTATTTT,CASSPDRVADTQYF
TRBD1,TRBV7-9,TRBJ1-1,-,TGTGCCAGCAGCTTAACGGGACAGGAAGCTTTCTTT,CASSLTGQEAFF
-,TRBV2,TRBJ1-1,-,TGTGCCAGCAGTGGAGGTGGAAACACTGAAGCTTTCTTT,CASSGGGNTEAFF
-,TRBV19,TRBJ1-5,few,TGTGCCAGTAGTAGCCGGACAGAACAACAGCCCCAGCATTTT,CASSSRTEQQPQHF
-,TRBV12-3/TRBV12-4,TRBJ2-1,-,TGTGCCAGCAGCCTTGGGGCTAGCGACGAGCAGTTCTTC,CASSLGASDEQFF
-,TRBV27,TRBJ1-1,few,TGTGCCAGCAGTTTCAGGTCGGGGTACGCTGAAGCTTTCTTT,CASSFRSGYAEAFF
TRBD1,TRBV18,TRBJ1-1,-,TGTGCCAGCTCACCACCGGCTGCCGGGACAGTAAACACTGAAGCTTTCTTT,CASSPPAAGTVNTEAFF
-,TRBV11-2,TRBJ1-4,-,TGTGCCAGCAGCCGGGGAGAGCGAAATGAAAAACTGTTTTTT,CASSRGERNEKLFF
-,TRBV20-1,TRBJ2-5,-,TGCAGTGCTAGCGGGATAGAGACCCAGTACTTC,CSASGIETQYF
TRBD1,TRBV6-2/TRBV6-3,TRBJ1-5,once,TGTGCCAGCAGTTGGGACAGGGTTTATAGCAATCAGCCCCAGCATTTT,CASSWDRVYSNQPQHF
-,TRBV15,TRBJ1-4,-,TGTGCCACCAGCAGCAGGACTAATGAAAAACTGTTTTTT,CATSSRTNEKLFF
-,TRBV6-6,TRBJ2-2,few,TGTGCCAGCAGTCGGGGGACAATTTCCGCGAACACCGGGGAGCTGTTTTTT,CASSRGTISANTGELFF
-,TRBV7-9,TRBJ1-4,-,TGTGCCAGCAGCTTAGCGGAGGGACGTCTGTTTTTT,CASSLAEGRLFF
-,TRBV27,TRBJ2-7,-,TGTGCCAGCAGTTTATTTCCCCCGTTACGGGGGGCGGAGTATCACTACGAGCAGTACTTC,CASSLFPPLRGAEYHYEQYF
TRBD1,TRBV24-1,TRBJ1-2,-,TGTGCCAAACCAGGGGGTCCCTCCTTTGGCTACACCTTC,CAKPGGPSFGYTF
-,TRBV7-7,TRBJ1-1,-,TGTGCCAGCAGCCGACTCGGCAGGGCCCAAGCTTTCTTT,CASSRLGRAQAFF
-,TRBV19,TRBJ2-6,few,TGTGCCAGTAGTACGATAAAACAGGGCCCTGGGGCCAACGTCCTGACTTTC,CASSTIKQGPGANVLTF
-,TRBV24-1,TRBJ1-1,-,TGTGCCACCAGAGTGACGGATGGACAAGAAGCTTTCTTT,CATRVTDGQEAFF
TRBD1,TRBV5-1,TRBJ1-4,-,TGCGCCAGCAGCTTGGCCGGACAGGGTCGGGAAGAAAAACTGTTTTTT,CASSLAGQGREEKLFF